What follows describes a single T cell receptor (beta chain). What it binds is unknown. This sample was taken from a study of OX40 agonist ivuxolimab in advanced cancers. About the study: Mean age approximately 66 years, range about 20 to 90; roughly 82% male.

This table comes from immunoSEQ multiplex PCR, and its TCRdb copy is limited to in-frame clones, with some not included. The sample has about 48,000 clones; 89% are singletons. The CDR3 length is 14 residues. Germline trimming cut 3 bases from V and 4 bases from J; bases unmatched to any gene: 5. Germline CDR1 and CDR2: LGHNA and YSLEER. Study-wide results and caveats: At 0.1 to 3.0 mg/kg and by week 6, CD4+ and CD8+ T cells in the blood had expanded clonally. Relative to CD4+ cells, CD8+ T cells on average had more expanded clones.

Patients were ineligible given autoimmune disease history or systemic immunosuppression. The TCR comes from an adult with an advanced solid tumor such as melanoma, head and neck, liver or kidney cancer. This material consisted of CD4+ or CD8+ T cells sorted from blood, taken in a trial of the OX40 agonist ivuxolimab. This chain uses TRBV4-3 with TRBJ2-7; TRBD2 aligns across 8 bases. The CDR3 region is CASSQGTRFYEQYF. The CDR3 DNA follows: TGCGCCAGCAGCCAGGGGACTAGATTTTACGAGCAGTACTTC.